Listed here are 32 T cell receptor beta chains from one sample, sequenced in a study of T cells in Graves' hyperthyroidism and ophthalmopathy. The CDR3 regions of TCR beta were amplified from RNA transcripts. TCR CDR3 underwent first-round RT-PCR with the HTBI primer set. One entry per CDR3 protein, called by TCRdb with MiXCR from the multiplex PCR reads. This table has hundreds of thousands of distinct CDR3 sequences, about a sixth appearing once. The sequencing sample was made of blood. These receptors all stem from a woman aged 18-29 years with Graves' ophthalmopathy.

About this clonotype itself: With a much larger clone just one base away, this may be a read error. J is TRBJ2-2 and V is TRBV6-1; perhaps TRBD1 as D (6 bases). Germline CDR1 MNHNS, CDR2 SASEGT. The CDR3 runs to 16 residues. CDR3 in DNA: TGTGCCAACAGTAGACACAGGGTGAAGGGGACCGGGGAGCTGTTTTTT. This translates into CANSRHRVKGTGELFF.

There are many counts of this clonotype. This chain's CDR3 is CASSFRAGPYLVSYEQYF. The CDR3 region has the DNA TGTGCCAGCAGTTTTAGGGCAGGGCCCTACCTCGTCTCCTACGAGCAGTACTTC. The V gene is TRBV27, the J gene TRBJ2-7, with a weak D call TRBD1 (5 bases). CDR1 and CDR2 from the germline V gene are MNHEY and SMNVEV (reference sequence). CDR3 length: 18 amino acids. The germline V and J ends were trimmed by 3 bases and 0 bases, with 21 bases remaining between them.

There are many counts of this clonotype. The rearrangement uses TRBV20-1 and TRBJ2-1; D not certain. With 6 bases removed from V and 7 bases from J, the gap between germline ends came to 10 bases. Germline loops: CDR1 DFQATT, CDR2 SNEGSKA (reference sequence). The CDR3 extends over 11 amino acids. DNA of the CDR3: TGCAGTGCAGAACTGGGGAATGAGCAGTTCTTC. Its protein is CSAELGNEQFF.

DNA of the CDR3: TGCAGTGCTAGAGCCGCCCGACAGGGAAACACTGAAGCTTTCTTT. Translated: CSARAARQGNTEAFF. This sequence joins TRBV20-1 and TRBJ1-1; 7 bases map to TRBD1. The V gene's germline CDR1 is DFQATT and CDR2 SNEGSKA (reference sequence). V trimming: 1 base; J trimming: 2 bases; junction bases outside the gene matches: 7. This CDR3 region has 15 residues.

This clonotype was seen many times. The chain combines TRBV3-1 with TRBJ1-1; D might be TRBD1 (5 bases). V was clipped by 4 bases and J by 1 base, with 13 bases between them. Germline loops: CDR1 LGHDT, CDR2 YNNKEL (reference sequence). The CDR3 is made up of 15 amino acids. CDR3 residues: CASSLRAGGNTEAFF. In nucleotides, the CDR3 is TGTGCCAGCAGCCTACGGGCGGGGGGGAACACTGAAGCTTTCTTT.

The rearrangement uses TRBV2 and TRBJ2-3, with 7 positions matching TRBD1. Trimming cost V 6 bases and J 0 bases; bases outside gene matches: 3. The germline V gene encodes CDR1 SNHLY and CDR2 FYNNEI. CDR3 length equals 14 residues. CDR3 residues: CASRARGSTDTQYF. The CDR3 bases are TGTGCCAGCAGAGCCAGGGGGAGCACAGATACGCAGTATTTT.

Regarding this clonotype: A much larger clonotype is one base distant, so this may be a read error. The rearrangement links TRBV28 to TRBJ1-4; D perhaps matches TRBD1 (5 bases). The CDR3 is made up of 14 amino acids. The germline V gene encodes CDR1 MDHEN and CDR2 SYDVKM. Trimming left V 6 bases short and J 8 bases short, with 16 bases between. As DNA, the CDR3 is TGTGCCAGCAGCCGCCCGGGGGGGGACGAAAAACTGTTTTTT. Translation gives CASSRPGGDEKLFF. Combining the CDR3 with reference TRBV28 and TRBJ1-4 gives the whole variable domain DVKVTQSSRYLVKRTGEKVFLECVQDMDHENMFWYRQDPGLGLRLIYFSYDVKMKEKGDIPEGYSVSREKKERFSLILESASTNQTSMYLCASSRPGGDEKLFFGSGTQLSVL.

This clonotype was recorded many times. The J gene is TRBJ1-5, the V gene TRBV28; no clear D gene. The CDR3 is made up of 12 amino acids. The germline V gene has CDR1 MDHEN and CDR2 SYDVKM. V shed 6 bases and J shed 3 bases, with 6 bases lying between them. The CDR3: CASSRLNQPQHF. For the CDR3, the DNA is TGTGCCAGCAGCCGCCTCAATCAGCCCCAGCATTTT.

The chain combines TRBV27 with TRBJ2-1, with 8 bases matching TRBD2. After removal of 2 bases from V and 7 bases from J, the junction contained 13 bases not matched to a gene. There are 17 residues in the CDR3. Germline-derived CDR1 and CDR2 are MNHEY and SMNVEV (reference sequence). CDR3 nucleotide sequence: TGTGCCAGCAGTTTAGTGCCCTCGGGACTAGTAGGAAATGAGCAGTTCTTC. Its translation is CASSLVPSGLVGNEQFF.

CDR3 sequence: CASSAPAVPGPEAFF. In nucleotides, the CDR3 is TGTGCCAGCAGTGCCCCAGCCGTCCCGGGGCCTGAAGCTTTCTTT. V usage is TRBV6-1 and J usage is TRBJ1-1; weak D call: TRBD1 (5 bases). The germline V gene has CDR1 MNHNS and CDR2 SASEGT. Trimming stripped 4 bases from V and 6 bases from J, with 18 bases between. The CDR3 has 15 residues.

This clonotype came up a few times. The V and J genes are TRBV4-3 and TRBJ2-7, with 10 nucleotides matching TRBD2. Looked up from germline, CDR1 is LGHNA and CDR2 is YSLEER. The CDR3 consists of 16 residues. V lost 0 bases, J lost 2 bases, and 4 bases stayed unmatched. The CDR3 reads CASSQDWTSGAYEQYF. Here the CDR3 DNA reads TGCGCCAGCAGCCAAGATTGGACTAGCGGAGCCTACGAGCAGTACTTC.

This clonotype was found many times. The chain joins TRBV6-1 to TRBJ2-5; 8 bases are a match to TRBD2. Trimming took 5 bases from V and 5 from J; bases not matched to a gene: 10. The germline gives CDR1 MNHNS, CDR2 SASEGT. CDR3 length equals 15 residues. CDR3 sequence reads: CASSYSPGGAETQYF. Here the CDR3 DNA reads TGTGCCAGCAGTTATTCCCCCGGGGGGGCCGAGACCCAGTACTTC.

In its sample, this clonotype was seen many times. The CDR3 DNA is TGTGCCAGCAGCTGGGCAGCCTATGGCTACACCTTC. Its protein product is CASSWAAYGYTF. The chain joins TRBV5-5 to TRBJ1-2; no reliable D call. CDR1 and CDR2 from the germline V gene are SGHKS and YYEKEE (reference sequence). Deletions cut 3 bases from V and 4 bases from J, with 7 bases between. The CDR3 consists of 12 residues. The full variable domain, with the rest looked up from reference TRBV5-5 and TRBJ1-2, is DAGVTQSPTHLIKTRGQQVTLRCSPISGHKSVSWYQQVLGQGPQFIFQYYEKEERGRGNFPDRFSARQFPNYSSELNVNALLLGDSALYLCASSWAAYGYTFGSGTRLTVV.

This sequence joins TRBV30 and TRBJ2-5; D is perhaps TRBD1 or TRBD2 (5 bases each). CDR1 GTSNPN and CDR2 SVGIG come from the germline V gene (reference sequence). The V end was cut by 3 bases, the J end by 5 bases, with 19 bases between. The CDR3 length is 15 residues. CDR3 nucleotide sequence: TGTGCCTGGAGAGACCCGGGACCACTCGGGGAGACCCAGTACTTC. Translation gives CAWRDPGPLGETQYF.

The chain uses TRBV20-1 and TRBJ2-1, with D perhaps TRBD2 (5 bases). The length of the CDR3 is 13 residues. Germline V gene sequence: CDR1 DFQATT, CDR2 SNEGSKA (reference sequence). Trimming removed 6 bases from V and 10 bases from J, with 19 bases in between. DNA for the CDR3: TGCAGTGCCCCGGACTGGGCCGTAGGGGAGCAGTTCTTC. Translation gives CSAPDWAVGEQFF.

The chain links TRBV9 to TRBJ2-3; no clear D. V was cut by 0 bases and J by 2 bases, with 7 bases left in between. Germline loops: CDR1 SGDLS, CDR2 YYNGEE. The CDR3 runs 14 residues. CDR3 coding DNA: TGTGCCAGCAGCGTAGACTACTACACAGATACGCAGTATTTT. Its translation: CASSVDYYTDTQYF.

This clonotype was detected ten times or more. The CDR3: CASSPLQGSYEQYF. The CDR3 nucleotides read TGTGCCAGCAGTCCCCTACAGGGGAGCTACGAGCAGTACTTC. This chain connects TRBV18 to TRBJ2-7; TRBD1 aligns across 7 bases. CDR1 KGHSH and CDR2 LQKENI come from the germline V gene. Trimming at V came to 8 bases and at J to 3 bases, leaving 10 bases not matched to a gene. CDR3 length equals 14 residues. The whole variable domain, filled in from reference TRBV18 and TRBJ2-7, reads NAGVMQNPRHLVRRRGQEARLRCSPMKGHSHVYWYRQLPEEGLKFMVYLQKENIIDESGMPKERFSAEFPKEGPSILRIQQVVRGDSAAYFCASSPLQGSYEQYFGPGTRLTVT.

This clonotype appeared many times. V and J are TRBV28 and TRBJ2-7; 9 nucleotides match TRBD1. The V segment lost 3 bases and the J segment 0 bases; nucleotides outside the gene matches: 12. Germline CDR1 MDHEN, CDR2 SYDVKM. This CDR3 spans 18 amino acids. CDR3 protein: CASSFSSGTGRDSYEQYF. The CDR3 DNA reads TGTGCCAGCAGTTTCAGCAGTGGGACAGGGCGTGACTCCTACGAGCAGTACTTC. Full variable domain (outside the CDR3, taken from reference TRBV28 and TRBJ2-7): DVKVTQSSRYLVKRTGEKVFLECVQDMDHENMFWYRQDPGLGLRLIYFSYDVKMKEKGDIPEGYSVSREKKERFSLILESASTNQTSMYLCASSFSSGTGRDSYEQYFGPGTRLTVT.

This clonotype was counted at least ten times. This sequence joins TRBV13 and TRBJ1-1; 7 bases are a match to TRBD1. CDR3 length: 11 residues. V shed 6 bases and J 7 bases; nucleotides not matched to a gene: 2. The germline gives CDR1 PRHDT, CDR2 FYEKMQ (reference sequence). As DNA, the CDR3 is TGTGCCAGCAGTAGACAGGGTGAAGCTTTCTTT. It translates to CASSRQGEAFF.

This clonotype appeared many times. The V call is TRBV7-9, the J call TRBJ2-1; TRBD1 matches 9 bases. The CDR3 length is 17 residues. CDR1 and CDR2 from the germline V gene are SEHNR and FQNEAQ (reference sequence). V dropped 4 bases and J dropped 4; count of bases not matched to a gene: 11. This CDR3 is CASSSTSSTGGYNEQFF. The CDR3 DNA reads as TGTGCCAGCAGCTCTACATCATCGACAGGGGGATACAATGAGCAGTTCTTC.

A remark on this clonotype: The CDR3 does not end in the conserved phenylalanine or tryptophan, so this is likely a read error. The rearrangement links TRBV7-6 to TRBJ2-1; TRBD2 aligns across 7 bases. Germline CDR1 SGHVS, CDR2 FNYEAQ. This CDR3 is built from 17 residues. V shed 3 bases, J shed 5 bases, and the junction held 13 bases outside the gene matches. Written as DNA, the CDR3 is TGTGCCAGCAGCTTCCTAAGCGGGGACGAGGCTAACAATGAGCAGTTCCTC. This encodes CASSFLSGDEANNEQFL.

This clonotype was seen more than once but under ten times. This chain joins TRBV5-1 and TRBJ2-2; D may match TRBD1 or TRBD2 (5 bases each). The CDR3 has 14 amino acids. Trimming took 4 bases from V and 6 from J, leaving 13 bases between them. CDR1 is SGHRS, CDR2 YFSETQ, per germline. The CDR3 sequence is CASSVGVMSGELFF. Written as DNA, the CDR3 is TGCGCCAGCAGCGTGGGGGTTATGTCCGGGGAGCTGTTTTTT.

The V and J genes are TRBV7-9 and TRBJ2-3, with TRBD1 matching over 7 bases. With V trimmed by 5 bases and J by 7 bases, 12 bases remained unmatched. Germline V gives CDR1 SEHNR, CDR2 FQNEAQ (reference sequence). This CDR3 spans 15 amino acids. The CDR3 loop is CASSQSEGGLHTQYF. CDR3 DNA: TGTGCCAGCAGCCAAAGTGAAGGGGGCCTTCATACGCAGTATTTT.

This clonotype was seen repeatedly, ten times or more. The chain recombines TRBV12-3 or TRBV12-4 with TRBJ1-2; the D gene is possibly TRBD1 (5 bases). This CDR3 is 13 amino acids long. Between the trimmed V and J ends, which lost 6 bases and 7 bases, there was a span of 15 bases. The DNA of the CDR3 is TGTGCCAGCAGCCGAAGGGGTATCTCTGGCTACACCTTC. Amino acid sequence: CASSRRGISGYTF.

This clonotype was detected only once. The genes are TRBV6-1 and TRBJ2-1, with 7 bases lining up with TRBD2. After removal of 6 bases from V and 4 bases from J, the junction contained 6 bases not matched to a gene. The CDR3 consists of 14 residues. Per the germline V gene, CDR1 is MNHNS and CDR2 is SASEGT. The CDR3 nucleotides are TGTGCCAGCAGGCCTAGCGGCTCATACAATGAGCAGTTCTTC. Translating it yields CASRPSGSYNEQFF.

This clonotype was counted many times. V is TRBV28 and J is TRBJ1-2; no definite D call. The CDR3 runs 10 residues. V lost 2 bases to trimming and J lost 8 bases, with 3 bases between them. The germline gives CDR1 MDHEN, CDR2 SYDVKM. The DNA for the CDR3 is TGTGCCAGCAGTTTAGACGGCTACACCTTC. Residues: CASSLDGYTF.

This clonotype has at least ten counts. The chain uses TRBV30 and TRBJ2-3; unclear D gene. Deletions cut 1 base from V and 6 bases from J, with 2 bases between. Looked up from germline, CDR1 is GTSNPN and CDR2 is SVGIG (reference sequence). This CDR3 spans 10 amino acids. The CDR3 reads CAWSDDTQYF. The CDR3 nucleotides read TGTGCCTGGAGTGACGATACGCAGTATTTT.

The genes are TRBV15 and TRBJ2-7; 7 nucleotides align to TRBD1. The CDR3 consists of 14 residues. The J segment lost 0 bases and the V segment lost 3 bases, leaving 2 bases of the junction unmatched. Germline lookup yields CDR1 LNHNV and CDR2 YYDKDF (reference sequence). The CDR3 protein is CATSRGQFSYEQYF. CDR3 nucleotide sequence: TGTGCCACCAGCAGGGGACAGTTCTCCTACGAGCAGTACTTC.

The sample holds many counts of this clonotype. This chain joins TRBV3-1 and TRBJ1-1; no definite D call. Trimming stripped 1 base from V and 1 base from J, with 7 bases between. Germline-derived CDR1 and CDR2 are LGHDT and YNNKEL (reference sequence). The CDR3 has 14 residues. The CDR3 DNA reads TGTGCCAGCAGCCAAGCCGGCAGGAACACTGAAGCTTTCTTT. This encodes CASSQAGRNTEAFF.

This clonotype was counted a few times. The chain uses TRBV7-9 and TRBJ2-7; D is undetermined. The CDR3 spans 12 residues. V lost 5 bases to trimming and J lost 6 bases, with 11 bases between them. Germline lookup yields CDR1 SEHNR and CDR2 FQNEAQ (reference sequence). The CDR3 sequence is CASSKIEAEQYF. The CDR3 coding sequence is TGTGCCAGCAGCAAAATAGAGGCCGAGCAGTACTTC.

This clonotype was seen many times. The chain combines TRBV28 with TRBJ1-5; D might be TRBD1 (6 bases). Germline CDR1 MDHEN, CDR2 SYDVKM. Trimming pared 6 bases from V and 6 bases from J, leaving 21 bases between. This CDR3 is built from 16 residues. The CDR3 bases are TGTGCCAGCAGCCCAGGGGCCCTTATAGCGGGTCAGCCCCAGCATTTT. This sequence encodes CASSPGALIAGQPQHF.

In this sample, this clonotype turned up a few times. The CDR3 nucleotides read TGTGCCAGCAGCTTACGTCTCTACACTGAAGCTTTCTTT. Its translation: CASSLRLYTEAFF. The gene calls are TRBV6-2 or TRBV6-3 and TRBJ1-1; no clear D. Per germline, CDR1 MNHEY and CDR2 SVGEGT. This CDR3 region has 13 residues. Trimming stripped 6 bases from V and 3 bases from J, with 11 bases between.